The next 25 T cell receptor beta chains were all read from a single sample in a study of blood T cell repertoires in COVID-19. Assay used: immunoSEQ multiplex PCR; TCRdb lists only in-frame clones, some missing. This sample yields about 170,000 clones, of which 83% are seen a single time; roughly 1.9% belongs to the top ten. Sequences were obtained from peripheral blood. The receptors stem from an elderly woman with acute or convalescent COVID-19.

The chain couples TRBV5-1 to TRBJ2-2; D possibly corresponds to TRBD1 (5 bases). The CDR3 sequence is 18 residues long. V was cut by 3 bases and J by 1 base, with 19 bases left in between. Germline loops: CDR1 SGHRS, CDR2 YFSETQ. CDR3 loop: CASSSTPDRSKNTGELFF. As DNA, the CDR3 is TGCGCCAGCAGCTCCACCCCCGACAGATCAAAGAACACCGGGGAGCTGTTTTTT.

The chain combines TRBV25-1 with TRBJ1-6; D remains ambiguous. V lost 3 bases and J 5 bases, leaving 11 bases between the germline ends. The CDR3 is 15 amino acids. In germline, CDR1 is MGHDK, CDR2 SYGVNS. The CDR3 nucleotides read TGTGCCAGCAGTGACGGGAGAAAGAATAATTCACCCCTCCACTTT. Translation: CASSDGRKNNSPLHF.

The genes are TRBV28 and TRBJ2-3, with 10 bases that match TRBD1. J gave up 1 base and V 8 bases, and 3 bases lay outside the gene matches. The CDR3 totals 14 residues. Germline V gene data show CDR1 as MDHEN and CDR2 as SYDVKM. CDR3 sequence (DNA): TGTGCCAGCCAGGGGACAGGGGGCACAGATACGCAGTATTTT. Translated, it gives CASQGTGGTDTQYF.

This rearrangement joins TRBV27 to TRBJ1-2, with 10 bases lining up with TRBD1. This CDR3 is 18 amino acids long. The germline gives CDR1 MNHEY, CDR2 SMNVEV (reference sequence). V shed 0 bases, J shed 4 bases, and the junction held 11 bases outside the gene matches. In nucleotides, the CDR3 is TGTGCCAGCAGTTTATCTTCGGGACAGGGGATCTCAGGCTATGGCTACACCTTC. It codes for CASSLSSGQGISGYGYTF.

This chain uses TRBV6-2 or TRBV6-3 with TRBJ2-1; 9 bases agree with TRBD2. The V gene end was trimmed by 4 bases and the J gene end by 4 bases; junction bases not matched to a gene: 5. The CDR3 extends over 15 amino acids. CDR1 is MNHEY and CDR2 is SVGEGT in the germline V gene. The CDR3 bases are TGTGCCAGCAGTTCCCGACTAGCGGCTTACAATGAGCAGTTCTTC. This sequence encodes CASSSRLAAYNEQFF.

The rearrangement links TRBV2 to TRBJ1-4; TRBD1 aligns across 7 bases. CDR1 is SNHLY, CDR2 FYNNEI, per germline. With 5 bases clipped from V and 0 bases from J, the junction kept 15 bases outside the gene matches. This CDR3 is built from 19 residues. CDR3 sequence: CASSFPGGSFPATNEKLFF. The CDR3 coding sequence is TGTGCCAGCAGTTTCCCAGGGGGGAGCTTCCCTGCAACTAATGAAAAACTGTTTTTT.

The chain is built from TRBV29-1 and TRBJ2-1; 10 nucleotides line up with TRBD1. The V gene end was trimmed by 5 bases and the J gene end by 6 bases; junction bases not matched to a gene: 10. Germline V gene sequence: CDR1 SQVTM, CDR2 ANQGSEA. CDR3 length equals 15 residues. The CDR3 bases are TGCAGCGTTCCGCGGACAGGGGGGCTGGGCAATGAGCAGTTCTTC. It codes for CSVPRTGGLGNEQFF.

The chain uses TRBV24-1 and TRBJ1-5; D may be TRBD1 (6 bases). This CDR3 region has 14 residues. Trimming removed 7 bases at V and 5 bases at J, with 14 bases between. Looked up from germline, CDR1 is KGHDR and CDR2 is SFDVKD. The CDR3 sequence: CATSGAGDYQPQHF. DNA for the CDR3: TGTGCCACCAGCGGCGCAGGGGATTATCAGCCCCAGCATTTT.

This clone was observed a handful of times. The chain joins TRBV10-3 to TRBJ1-3; a possible D gene is TRBD1 (5 bases). The V end was cut by 2 bases, the J end by 3 bases, with 14 bases between. Germline V gene data show CDR1 as ENHRY and CDR2 as SYGVKD. There are 16 residues in the CDR3. The CDR3, as DNA: TGTGCCATCAGTGAGCCCCGAACAGGTTATGGAAACACCATATATTTT. Its protein is CAISEPRTGYGNTIYF.

This clone was observed a few times. The J gene is TRBJ1-5, the V gene TRBV28; 7 nucleotides match TRBD1. V lost 5 bases and J lost 7; bases outside the gene matches: 11. Germline V CDR1 and CDR2: MDHEN, SYDVKM. The CDR3 covers 15 residues. The CDR3, as DNA: TGTGCCAGCAGTACCCCAGGACAGGTGGGACAGCCCCAGCATTTT. Its protein is CASSTPGQVGQPQHF. Using reference TRBV28 and TRBJ1-5 for the parts outside the CDR3, the full variable domain is DVKVTQSSRYLVKRTGEKVFLECVQDMDHENMFWYRQDPGLGLRLIYFSYDVKMKEKGDIPEGYSVSREKKERFSLILESASTNQTSMYLCASSTPGQVGQPQHFGDGTRLSIL.

This rearrangement joins TRBV7-2 to TRBJ1-2; D unresolved. CDR1 SGHTA and CDR2 FQGNSA come from the germline V gene. V was trimmed by 3 bases and J by 6 bases, leaving 11 bases between them. This CDR3 region has 13 residues. The CDR3 here is CASSLGSGDGYTF. The CDR3 coding sequence is TGTGCCAGCAGCTTGGGATCCGGGGATGGCTACACCTTC. Full variable domain (rest looked up from reference TRBV7-2 and TRBJ1-2): GAGVSQSPSNKVTEKGKDVELRCDPISGHTALYWYRQSLGQGLEFLIYFQGNSAPDKSGLPSDRFSAERTGGSVSTLTIQRTQQEDSAVYLCASSLGSGDGYTFGSGTRLTVV.

V gene TRBV2 combines with J gene TRBJ1-4; TRBD1 is a possible D gene (6 bases). Trimming left V 5 bases short and J 3 bases short, with 13 bases between. Germline V gene data show CDR1 as SNHLY and CDR2 as FYNNEI. The CDR3 contains 15 residues. The CDR3 sequence is CASSRVGQPNEKLFF. In DNA form, the CDR3 reads TGTGCCAGCAGTCGAGTAGGACAGCCTAATGAAAAACTGTTTTTT.

The chain combines TRBV7-2 with TRBJ1-5; D ambiguous. V was shortened by 6 bases and J by 3 bases, with 15 bases between the two germline ends. The germline V gene encodes CDR1 SGHTA and CDR2 FQGNSA. The CDR3 has 15 amino acids. The CDR3 loop is CASSLFDGDNQPQHF. DNA of the CDR3: TGTGCCAGCAGTCTGTTTGACGGAGACAATCAGCCCCAGCATTTT. The whole variable domain, remainder taken from reference TRBV7-2 and TRBJ1-5, is GAGVSQSPSNKVTEKGKDVELRCDPISGHTALYWYRQSLGQGLEFLIYFQGNSAPDKSGLPSDRFSAERTGGSVSTLTIQRTQQEDSAVYLCASSLFDGDNQPQHFGDGTRLSIL.

The J gene is TRBJ2-2, the V gene TRBV28, with 9 nucleotides matching TRBD1. With 4 bases clipped from V and 4 bases from J, the junction kept 1 base outside the gene matches. Per germline, CDR1 MDHEN and CDR2 SYDVKM. This CDR3 is 14 amino acids long. CDR3 sequence reads: CASSYRGRTGELFF. Here the CDR3 DNA reads TGTGCCAGCAGTTACAGGGGGCGCACCGGGGAGCTGTTTTTT.

The chain recombines TRBV6-2 or TRBV6-3 with TRBJ1-5, with D perhaps TRBD1 (5 bases). Germline CDR1 is MNHEY and CDR2 is SVGEGT. This CDR3 has 12 residues. Trimming left V 4 bases short and J 6 bases short, with 7 bases between. The CDR3 DNA reads as TGTGCCAGCAGTTCAGGGTTTCAGCCCCAGCATTTT. Translated, it gives CASSSGFQPQHF.

Only a few counts were recorded for this clone. The chain recombines TRBV5-1 with TRBJ2-7; D uncertain. This CDR3 comprises 13 residues. Trimming pared 0 bases from V and 0 bases from J, leaving 4 bases between. Germline CDR1 reads SGHRS; CDR2 reads YFSETQ. The CDR3 DNA reads as TGCGCCAGCAGCTTGGGGGCCTCCTACGAGCAGTACTTC. This encodes CASSLGASYEQYF.

This rearrangement joins TRBV11-2 to TRBJ1-5; 7 nucleotides align to TRBD1. Germline trimming cut 1 base from V and 7 bases from J; bases unmatched to any gene: 4. The V gene's germline CDR1 is SGHAT and CDR2 FQNNGV. The CDR3 length is 14 residues. The DNA for the CDR3 is TGTGCCAGCAGCTTAGGAGGGGGCGGACAGCCCCAGCATTTT. This translates into CASSLGGGGQPQHF.

The chain employs TRBV5-6 and TRBJ2-5; D is perhaps TRBD1 (5 bases). Trimming pared 7 bases from V and 6 bases from J, leaving 16 bases between. Germline-derived CDR1 and CDR2 are SGHDT and YYEEEE. There are 13 residues in the CDR3. CDR3 region: CASRKQEIQTQYF. Here the CDR3 DNA reads TGTGCCAGCCGGAAACAGGAGATCCAGACCCAGTACTTC.

This chain connects TRBV29-1 to TRBJ2-7; 9 nucleotides line up with TRBD1. CDR3 length: 15 residues. The trim removed 4 bases at V and 4 bases at J, leaving 11 bases unmatched. Germline-derived CDR1 and CDR2 are SQVTM and ANQGSEA. The CDR3, as DNA: TGCAGCGTTGTAGGGCACGGGGACAGGGCATACGAGCAGTACTTC. Its translation is CSVVGHGDRAYEQYF.

This clone has just one count. V usage is TRBV6-6 and J usage is TRBJ2-7, with D perhaps matching TRBD1 (7 bases). This CDR3 comprises 16 residues. Trimming took 5 bases from V and 1 from J, leaving 18 bases between them. Germline V gene sequence: CDR1 MNHNY, CDR2 SVGAGI (reference sequence). The CDR3 loop is CASSLNRGSGSYEQYF. In DNA, the CDR3 is TGTGCCAGCAGTCTCAACAGGGGTAGCGGATCCTACGAGCAGTACTTC.

CDR3 DNA: TGTGCCAGCAGCTCGCCGGGAGCCTTAAGCTATGGCTACACCTTC. Translation gives CASSSPGALSYGYTF. The chain couples TRBV5-4 to TRBJ1-2; no clear D gene. V lost 3 bases and J 4 bases, leaving 16 bases between the germline ends. Germline assignment: CDR1 SGHNT and CDR2 YYREEE (reference sequence). CDR3 length: 15 amino acids.

V is TRBV18 and J is TRBJ1-4; TRBD1 might be the D (5 bases). Deletions cut 2 bases from V and 6 bases from J, with 7 bases between. This CDR3 spans 13 amino acids. In germline, CDR1 is KGHSH, CDR2 LQKENI. CDR3 region: CASSPGADEKLFF. CDR3 bases: TGTGCCAGCTCACCAGGGGCTGATGAAAAACTGTTTTTT.

V is TRBV9 and J is TRBJ2-5; unclear D gene. V shed 3 bases and J shed 5 bases, with 14 bases lying between them. The CDR3 has 14 amino acids. Germline assignment: CDR1 SGDLS and CDR2 YYNGEE. CDR3 nucleotide sequence: TGTGCCAGCAGCGCGCGACTGGAGACGGAGACCCAGTACTTC. It translates to CASSARLETETQYF.

V gene TRBV28 combines with J gene TRBJ1-6; D unresolved. This CDR3 region has 16 residues. Trimming pared 2 bases from V and 0 bases from J, leaving 8 bases between. Germline lookup yields CDR1 MDHEN and CDR2 SYDVKM. The CDR3 here is CASSLLGSSYNSPLHF. The CDR3 DNA is TGTGCCAGCAGTTTACTGGGGAGCTCCTATAATTCACCCCTCCACTTT.

This sequence joins TRBV6-6 and TRBJ1-5; maybe TRBD1 (6 bases). This CDR3 has 17 residues. CDR1 MNHNY and CDR2 SVGAGI come from the germline V gene (reference sequence). V was cut by 7 bases and J by 3 bases, with 22 bases left in between. The CDR3 region is CASTRSPTGTVNQPQHF. DNA of the CDR3: TGTGCCAGCACCCGATCCCCGACAGGTACCGTCAATCAGCCCCAGCATTTT.